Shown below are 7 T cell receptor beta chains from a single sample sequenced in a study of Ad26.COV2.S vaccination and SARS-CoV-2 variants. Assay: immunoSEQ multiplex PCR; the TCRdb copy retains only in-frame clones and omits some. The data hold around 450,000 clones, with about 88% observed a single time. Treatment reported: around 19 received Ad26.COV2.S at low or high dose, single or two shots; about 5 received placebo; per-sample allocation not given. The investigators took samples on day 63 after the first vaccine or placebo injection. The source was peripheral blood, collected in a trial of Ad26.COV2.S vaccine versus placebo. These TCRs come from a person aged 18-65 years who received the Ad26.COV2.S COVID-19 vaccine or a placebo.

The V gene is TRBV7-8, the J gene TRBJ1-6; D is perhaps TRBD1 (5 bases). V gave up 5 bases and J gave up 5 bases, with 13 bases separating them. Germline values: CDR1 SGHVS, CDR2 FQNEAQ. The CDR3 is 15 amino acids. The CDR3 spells CASSLSGTDNSPLHF. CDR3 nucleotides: TGTGCCAGCAGCCTTTCTGGGACGGATAATTCACCCCTCCACTTT.

CDR3 sequence reads: CASSQVFAGLGYTF. CDR3 nucleotides: TGCGCCAGCAGCCAAGTCTTTGCGGGGCTCGGCTACACCTTC. The V and J genes are TRBV4-1 and TRBJ1-2; D perhaps matches TRBD1 (5 bases). The V gene lost 1 base and the J gene lost 8 bases, with 14 bases spanning the gap. Germline V gene lookup returns CDR1 MGHRA and CDR2 YSYEKL. The CDR3 runs 14 residues.

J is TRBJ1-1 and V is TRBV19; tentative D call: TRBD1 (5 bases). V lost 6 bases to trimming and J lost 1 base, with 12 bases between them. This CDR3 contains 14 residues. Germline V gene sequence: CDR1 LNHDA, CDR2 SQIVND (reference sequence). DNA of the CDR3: TGTGCCAGTAGGTCAGGGCGTAGGAACACTGAAGCTTTCTTT. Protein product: CASRSGRRNTEAFF.

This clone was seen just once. The CDR3: CASSLMTSGDYEQYF. In nucleotides, the CDR3 is TGCGCCAGCAGCTTGATGACTAGCGGAGATTACGAGCAGTACTTC. V and J are TRBV5-1 and TRBJ2-7; the match to TRBD2 covers 9 bases. This CDR3 region has 15 residues. Germline-derived CDR1 and CDR2 are SGHRS and YFSETQ. The V segment lost 1 base and the J segment 4 bases; nucleotides outside the gene matches: 6.

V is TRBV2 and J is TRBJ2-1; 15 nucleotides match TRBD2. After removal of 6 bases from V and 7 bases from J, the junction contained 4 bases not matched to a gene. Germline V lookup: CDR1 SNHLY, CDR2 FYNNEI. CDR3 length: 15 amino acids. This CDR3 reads CASRSGTSGGNEQFF. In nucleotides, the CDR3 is TGTGCCAGCAGATCCGGGACTAGCGGGGGGAATGAGCAGTTCTTC.

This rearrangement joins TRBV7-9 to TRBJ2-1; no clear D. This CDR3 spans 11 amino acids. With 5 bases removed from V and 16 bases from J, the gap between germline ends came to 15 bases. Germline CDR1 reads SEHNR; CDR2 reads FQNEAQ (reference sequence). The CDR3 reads CASSPAAEVFF. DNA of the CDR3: TGTGCCAGCAGCCCCGCGGCAGAAGTATTCTTC.

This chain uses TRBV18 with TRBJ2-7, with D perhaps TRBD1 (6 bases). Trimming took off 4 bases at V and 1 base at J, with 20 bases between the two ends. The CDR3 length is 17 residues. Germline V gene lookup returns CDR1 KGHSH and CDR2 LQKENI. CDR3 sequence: CASSRPRQASGSYEQYF. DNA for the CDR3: TGTGCCAGCTCACGTCCGAGACAGGCATCTGGATCCTACGAGCAGTACTTC.